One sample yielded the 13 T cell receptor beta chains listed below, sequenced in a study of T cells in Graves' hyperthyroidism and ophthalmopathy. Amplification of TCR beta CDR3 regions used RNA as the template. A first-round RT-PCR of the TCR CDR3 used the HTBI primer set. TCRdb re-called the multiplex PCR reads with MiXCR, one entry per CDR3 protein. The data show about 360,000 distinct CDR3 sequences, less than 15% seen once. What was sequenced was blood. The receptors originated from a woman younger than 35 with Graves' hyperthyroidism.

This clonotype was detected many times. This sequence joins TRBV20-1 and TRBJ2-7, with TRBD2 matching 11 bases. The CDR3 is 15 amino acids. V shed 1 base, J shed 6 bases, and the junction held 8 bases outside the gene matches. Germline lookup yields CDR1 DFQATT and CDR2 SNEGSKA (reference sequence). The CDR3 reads CSARVVAGGPSEQYF. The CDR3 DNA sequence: TGCAGTGCTAGAGTTGTAGCGGGAGGGCCCAGCGAGCAGTACTTC.

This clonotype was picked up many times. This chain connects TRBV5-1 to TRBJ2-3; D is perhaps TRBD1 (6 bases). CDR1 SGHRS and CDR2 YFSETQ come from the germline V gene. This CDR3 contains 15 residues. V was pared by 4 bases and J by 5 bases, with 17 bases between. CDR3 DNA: TGCGCCAGCAGCCCGGGAAACAGGGTGGGAGATACGCAGTATTTT. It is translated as CASSPGNRVGDTQYF.

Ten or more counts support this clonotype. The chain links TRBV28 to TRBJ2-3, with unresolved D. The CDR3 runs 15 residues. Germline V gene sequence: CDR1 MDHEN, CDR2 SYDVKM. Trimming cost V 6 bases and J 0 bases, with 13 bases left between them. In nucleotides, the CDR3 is TGTGCCAGCAGCTTACAGCTAGTTAGCACAGATACGCAGTATTTT. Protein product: CASSLQLVSTDTQYF.

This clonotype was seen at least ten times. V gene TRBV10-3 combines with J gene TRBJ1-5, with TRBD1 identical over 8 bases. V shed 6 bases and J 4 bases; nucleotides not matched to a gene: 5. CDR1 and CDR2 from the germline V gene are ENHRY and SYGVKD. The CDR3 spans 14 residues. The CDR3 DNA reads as TGTGCCATCAGCCGACAGGGGATGAATCAGCCCCAGCATTTT. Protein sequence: CAISRQGMNQPQHF.

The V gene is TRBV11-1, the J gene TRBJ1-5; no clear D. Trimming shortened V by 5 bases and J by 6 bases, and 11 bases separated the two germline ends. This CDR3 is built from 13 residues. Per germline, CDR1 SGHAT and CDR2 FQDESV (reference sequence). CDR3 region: CASSEVWGQPQHF. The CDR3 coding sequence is TGTGCCAGCAGCGAGGTGTGGGGTCAGCCCCAGCATTTT.

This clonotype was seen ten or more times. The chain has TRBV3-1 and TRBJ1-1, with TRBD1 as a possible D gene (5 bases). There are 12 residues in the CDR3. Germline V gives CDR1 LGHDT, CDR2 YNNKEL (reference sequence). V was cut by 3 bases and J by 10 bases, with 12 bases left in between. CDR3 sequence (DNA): TGTGCCAGCAGCCACGGGGGGGGAGGAGCTTTCTTT. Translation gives CASSHGGGGAFF.

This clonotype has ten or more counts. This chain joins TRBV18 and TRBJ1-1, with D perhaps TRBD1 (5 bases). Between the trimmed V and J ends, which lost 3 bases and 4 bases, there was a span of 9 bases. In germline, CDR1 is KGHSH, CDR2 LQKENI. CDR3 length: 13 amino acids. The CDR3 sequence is CASSPATATEAFF. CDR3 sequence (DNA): TGTGCCAGCTCACCTGCGACAGCCACTGAAGCTTTCTTT.

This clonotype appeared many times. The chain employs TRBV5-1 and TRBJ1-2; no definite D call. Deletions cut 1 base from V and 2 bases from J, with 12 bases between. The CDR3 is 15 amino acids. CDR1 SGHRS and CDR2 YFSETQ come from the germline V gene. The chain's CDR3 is CASSLMGSENYGYTF. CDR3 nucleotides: TGCGCCAGCAGCTTGATGGGCTCGGAGAACTATGGCTACACCTTC.

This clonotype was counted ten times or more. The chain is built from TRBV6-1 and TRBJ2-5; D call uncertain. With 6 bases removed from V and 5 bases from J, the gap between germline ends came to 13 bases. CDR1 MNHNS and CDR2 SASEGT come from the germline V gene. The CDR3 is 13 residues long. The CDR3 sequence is CASSPERWETQYF. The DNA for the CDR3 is TGTGCCAGCAGCCCGGAACGTTGGGAGACCCAGTACTTC.

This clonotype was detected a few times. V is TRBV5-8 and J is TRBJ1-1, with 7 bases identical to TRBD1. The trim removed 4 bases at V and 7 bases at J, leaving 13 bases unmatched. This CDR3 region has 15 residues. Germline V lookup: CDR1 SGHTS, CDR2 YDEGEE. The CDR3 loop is CASSILSRTGFEAFF. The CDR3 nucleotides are TGTGCCAGCAGCATACTAAGTCGGACAGGCTTTGAAGCTTTCTTT.

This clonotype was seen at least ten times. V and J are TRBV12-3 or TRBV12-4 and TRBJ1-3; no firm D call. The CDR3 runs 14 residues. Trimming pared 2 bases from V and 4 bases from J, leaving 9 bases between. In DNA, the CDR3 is TGTGCCAGCAGTTTATCCGGGTTGGGAAACACCATATATTTT. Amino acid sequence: CASSLSGLGNTIYF.

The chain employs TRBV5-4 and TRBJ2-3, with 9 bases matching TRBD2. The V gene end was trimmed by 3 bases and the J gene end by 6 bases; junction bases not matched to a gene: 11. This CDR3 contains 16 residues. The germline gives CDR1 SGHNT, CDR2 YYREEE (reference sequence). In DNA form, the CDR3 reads TGTGCCAGCAGCTCCCCGAGGGGCGGGGGGGCGGATACGCAGTATTTT. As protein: CASSSPRGGGADTQYF.

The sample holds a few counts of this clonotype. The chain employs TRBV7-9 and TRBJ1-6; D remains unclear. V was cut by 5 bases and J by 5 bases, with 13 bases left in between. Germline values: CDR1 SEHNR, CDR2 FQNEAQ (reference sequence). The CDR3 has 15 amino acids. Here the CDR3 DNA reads TGTGCCAGCAGCCTAACAGTCCGTCATAATTCACCCCTCCACTTT. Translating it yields CASSLTVRHNSPLHF.